Listed below are T cell receptor beta chains from one sample, sequenced in a study of OX40 agonist ivuxolimab in advanced cancers. Here immunoSEQ multiplex PCR was the method, and the copy in TCRdb shows in-frame clones only, minus some. Among some 97,000 clones listed, 90% were seen once. Sequences were derived from CD4+ or CD8+ T cells sorted from blood, sampled in a trial of the OX40 agonist ivuxolimab. These TCRs come from an adult with an advanced solid tumor such as melanoma, head and neck, liver or kidney cancer. CDR3s leave out the opening cysteine and the closing phenylalanine or tryptophan. A D gene is named only where the DNA matches it firmly.

v_call	d_call	cdr3_length	j_call	cdr3_aa
TRBV19	TRBD2	18	TRBJ2-4	ASSIWGSRRGYLAKNIQY
TRBV6-6	-	11	TRBJ2-3	ASKTESTDTQY
TRBV9	-	13	TRBJ1-1	ASSLRGEPVTEAF
TRBV29-1	-	11	TRBJ2-2	SVEGTNTGELF
TRBV19	-	12	TRBJ2-7	ASSIGDSTYEQY
TRBV5-8	TRBD1	14	TRBJ1-5	ASSQLWGQGTQPQH
TRBV5-1	TRBD2	17	TRBJ2-7	ASSLRASGSPLGFGEQY
TRBV7-8	TRBD1	12	TRBJ1-5	ASTADRGFQPQH
TRBV5-1	-	13	TRBJ1-4	ASSLVSGTNEKLF
TRBV27	-	12	TRBJ1-1	ASSPIGQITEAF
TRBV27	-	13	TRBJ1-6	ASSLFLRSNSPLH
TRBV7-9	TRBD2	12	TRBJ2-5	ASSTTSGAETQY
TRBV9	TRBD2	15	TRBJ2-4	ASSPRLASGSQNIQY
TRBV18	-	13	TRBJ1-1	ASSPVPQMNTEAF
TRBV19	-	14	TRBJ2-3	ASSIPSQAGTDTQY
TRBV7-3	-	12	TRBJ2-7	ASSLTGSSYEQY
TRBV7-9	-	11	TRBJ1-2	ASSLEPHYGYT
TRBV27	-	14	TRBJ1-5	ASSRTSGTRNQPQH
TRBV6-1	TRBD1	13	TRBJ2-2	ATVRDRVNTGELF
TRBV5-1	-	12	TRBJ2-7	ASRPGSLGNEQY
TRBV6-1	-	12	TRBJ1-2	ASSLEARLYGYT
TRBV10-1	TRBD2	11	TRBJ2-7	ASSEGGVSEQY
TRBV29-1	TRBD2	12	TRBJ2-1	SVEGDSGVNEQF
TRBV19	-	12	TRBJ1-2	ASSGQSVNYGYT
TRBV7-9	-	12	TRBJ1-1	ASSLGQSITEAF
TRBV27	-	16	TRBJ2-1	ASSPRRAGGRVYNEQF
TRBV6-1	TRBD1	12	TRBJ1-6	ASTLDRVDSPLH
TRBV19	TRBD1	14	TRBJ2-2	ASSPGTALGTGELF
TRBV5-1	TRBD2	17	TRBJ2-7	ASSLGAGTSGRRRDEQY
TRBV6-4	-	13	TRBJ2-3	ASSPLGTSTDTQY
TRBV5-4	-	14	TRBJ2-1	ASSFGQRGHHNEQF
TRBV2	-	12	TRBJ2-6	ASRPHGGANVLT
TRBV18	-	15	TRBJ1-5	ASSPTAPNGGNQPQH
TRBV10-2	TRBD2	14	TRBJ2-1	ASRGDSGGAWHEQF
TRBV30	-	12	TRBJ2-2	AWSEWTKTGELF
TRBV2	TRBD1	13	TRBJ1-6	ASKFGTGGDSPLH
TRBV10-3	-	11	TRBJ2-7	AISRDGGYEQY
TRBV5-1	TRBD2	13	TRBJ2-2	ASSLTSGNTGELF
TRBV5-4	-	14	TRBJ2-6	ASSLAWGSGANVLT
TRBV4-1	-	11	TRBJ2-7	ASSQAPEYEQY
TRBV5-1	-	16	TRBJ2-6	ASSFFLTGHSGANVLT
TRBV2	-	11	TRBJ1-1	ASSSEGTAEAF
TRBV7-2	-	12	TRBJ2-5	ASSLGGEQETQY
TRBV2	TRBD1	12	TRBJ2-5	ASSRDRGQETQY
TRBV6-5	-	11	TRBJ1-5	ASRRQRNQPQH
TRBV10-2	TRBD1	12	TRBJ1-1	ASSDRGRRVEAF
TRBV5-1	TRBD1	15	TRBJ1-2	ASSWGGQSMSRYGYT
TRBV11-2	-	13	TRBJ2-2	ASSLVPGNTGELF
TRBV14	-	13	TRBJ1-4	ASSQDLGLGEKLF